This T cell receptor beta chain is from a study of blood T cell repertoires in COVID-19. The overall study: The United States, Italy and Spain supplied acute and convalescent COVID-19 samples. Sample material is recorded as cDNA or gDNA derived from T cells, B-cell-depleted T cells, or PBMCs.

The V end lost 7 bases, the J end lost 5 bases, and 9 bases lay between the germline ends. This CDR3 contains 12 residues. The germline V gene has CDR1 SNHLY and CDR2 FYNNEI. As processed by the authors: Reference gene primer amplification gave nucleated cell count estimates. The assay was immunoSEQ multiplex PCR, and TCRdb's table has in-frame clones only and misses some. V and J calls and clone size are copied from that table; D and trimming were computed from the DNA. Of about 260,000 clones listed, approximately 91% were seen once; the top ten hold 2.5% to 3%. Material for sequencing was peripheral blood. V gene TRBV2 combines with J gene TRBJ2-1; tentative D call: TRBD1 (6 bases). The clonotype was recovered from a person aged 18 to 29 with COVID-19, enrolled during active disease. As DNA, the CDR3 is TGTGCCAGCAAGGGGGACCACAATGAGCAGTTCTTC. As protein: CASKGDHNEQFF.